These T cell receptor beta chains were read from a single sample in a study of identical twins. MiXCR was run by TCRdb on the 5' RACE reads, yielding one entry per CDR3 protein. The sample lists 460,000 or so distinct CDR3 sequences, approximately 15% occurring once. The same sample was also used in a study of yellow fever vaccine responses in identical twins.

What was sequenced was CD4+ T cells sorted from blood. Every receptor here comes from a woman aged 18-29 years in good health. CDR3s include the opening cysteine and the closing phenylalanine or tryptophan.

>TRBV9|TRBJ2-7
CASSPKTSGRAEQYF
>TRBV10-3|TRBJ2-3
CAISQRGPPEDTQYF
>TRBV11-2|TRBJ2-7
CASSRDFVYEQYF
>TRBV15|TRBJ2-7
CATSREQRQGSEQYF
>TRBV27|TRBJ2-5
CASSYRLQETQYF
>TRBV20-1|TRBJ2-5
CSARLAETQYF
>TRBV29-1|TRBJ2-7
CSVEEWTGGGYEQYF
>TRBV7-2|TRBJ2-5
CASSWDRGPETQYF
>TRBV19|TRBJ1-1
CASSRTANEAFF
>TRBV7-8|TRBJ2-7
CASSPLTQSYEQYF
>TRBV3-1|TRBJ2-4
CASSQAGDLAKNIQYF
>TRBV30|TRBJ2-7
CAWSADRVNEQYF
>TRBV2|TRBJ2-1
CASSEGWDEQFF
>TRBV15|TRBJ2-5
CATSRDKGGLETQYF